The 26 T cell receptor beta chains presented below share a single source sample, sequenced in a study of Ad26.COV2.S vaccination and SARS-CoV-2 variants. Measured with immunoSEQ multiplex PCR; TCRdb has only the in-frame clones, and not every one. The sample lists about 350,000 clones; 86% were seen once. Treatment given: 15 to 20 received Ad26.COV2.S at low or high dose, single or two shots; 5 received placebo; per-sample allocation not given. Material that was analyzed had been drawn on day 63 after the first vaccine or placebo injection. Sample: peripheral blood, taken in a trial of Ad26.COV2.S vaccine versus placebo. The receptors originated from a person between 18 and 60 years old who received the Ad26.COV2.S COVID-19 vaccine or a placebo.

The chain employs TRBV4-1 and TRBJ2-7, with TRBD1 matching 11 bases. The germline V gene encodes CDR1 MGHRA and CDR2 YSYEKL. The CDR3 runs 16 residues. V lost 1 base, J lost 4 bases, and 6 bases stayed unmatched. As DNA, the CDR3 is TGCGCCAGCAGCCAAGTATTGGACAGGGGGCTTTACGAGCAGTACTTC. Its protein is CASSQVLDRGLYEQYF.

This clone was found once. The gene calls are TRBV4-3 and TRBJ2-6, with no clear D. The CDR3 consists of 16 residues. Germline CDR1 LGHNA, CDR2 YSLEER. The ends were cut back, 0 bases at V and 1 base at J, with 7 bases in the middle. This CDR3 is CASSQDRSSGANVLTF. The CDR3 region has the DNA TGCGCCAGCAGCCAAGATAGGAGTTCTGGGGCCAACGTCCTGACTTTC.

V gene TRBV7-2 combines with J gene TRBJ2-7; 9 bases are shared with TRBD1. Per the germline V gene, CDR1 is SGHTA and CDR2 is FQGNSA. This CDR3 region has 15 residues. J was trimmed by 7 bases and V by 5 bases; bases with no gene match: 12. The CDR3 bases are TGTGCCAGCAGCCCGACAGCGGGACAGGGTAGGGAGCAGTACTTC. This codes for CASSPTAGQGREQYF.

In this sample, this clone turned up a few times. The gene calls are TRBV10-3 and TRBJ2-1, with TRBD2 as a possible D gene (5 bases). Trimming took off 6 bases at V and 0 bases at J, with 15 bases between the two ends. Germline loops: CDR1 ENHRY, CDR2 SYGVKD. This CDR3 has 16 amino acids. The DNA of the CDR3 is TGTGCCATCAGCCCCAGGATAACTAGCTCCTACAATGAGCAGTTCTTC. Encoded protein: CAISPRITSSYNEQFF.

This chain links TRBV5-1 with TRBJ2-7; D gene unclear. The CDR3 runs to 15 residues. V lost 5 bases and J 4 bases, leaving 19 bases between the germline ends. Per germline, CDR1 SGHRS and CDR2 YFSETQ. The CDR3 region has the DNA TGCGCCAGCAGTTTAGGGTCAATCCTTGGGTACGAGCAGTACTTC. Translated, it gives CASSLGSILGYEQYF.

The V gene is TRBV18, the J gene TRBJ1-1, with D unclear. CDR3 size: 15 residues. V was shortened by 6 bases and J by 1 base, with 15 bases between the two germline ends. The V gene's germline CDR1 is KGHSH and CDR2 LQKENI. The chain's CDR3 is CASSEQRGANTEAFF. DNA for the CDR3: TGTGCCAGCTCGGAACAGCGGGGAGCGAACACTGAAGCTTTCTTT. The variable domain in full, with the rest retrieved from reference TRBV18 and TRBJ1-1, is NAGVMQNPRHLVRRRGQEARLRCSPMKGHSHVYWYRQLPEEGLKFMVYLQKENIIDESGMPKERFSAEFPKEGPSILRIQQVVRGDSAAYFCASSEQRGANTEAFFGQGTRLTVV.

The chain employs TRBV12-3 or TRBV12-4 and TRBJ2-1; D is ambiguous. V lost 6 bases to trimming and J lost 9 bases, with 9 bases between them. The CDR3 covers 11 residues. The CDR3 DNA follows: TGTGCCAGCAGCCCGTCTGGTGAGCAGTTCTTC. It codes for CASSPSGEQFF.

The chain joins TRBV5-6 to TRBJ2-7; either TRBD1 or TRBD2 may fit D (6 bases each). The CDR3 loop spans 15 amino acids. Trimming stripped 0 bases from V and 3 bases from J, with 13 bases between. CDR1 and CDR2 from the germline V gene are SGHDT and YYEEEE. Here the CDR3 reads CASSLGGAPHYEQYF. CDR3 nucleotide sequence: TGTGCCAGCAGCTTGGGGGGGGCCCCCCACTACGAGCAGTACTTC.

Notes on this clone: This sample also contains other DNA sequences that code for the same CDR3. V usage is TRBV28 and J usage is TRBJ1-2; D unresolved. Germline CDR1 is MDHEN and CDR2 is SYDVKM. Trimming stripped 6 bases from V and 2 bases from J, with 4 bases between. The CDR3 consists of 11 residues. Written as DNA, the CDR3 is TGTGCCAGCAGCGGGAACTATGGCTACACCTTC. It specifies CASSGNYGYTF.

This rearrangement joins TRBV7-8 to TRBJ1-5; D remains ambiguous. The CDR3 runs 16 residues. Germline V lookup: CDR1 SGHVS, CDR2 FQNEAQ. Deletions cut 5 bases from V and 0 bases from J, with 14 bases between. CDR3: CASSPVGGLSNQPQHF. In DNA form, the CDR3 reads TGTGCCAGCAGCCCGGTGGGAGGGCTTAGCAATCAGCCCCAGCATTTT.

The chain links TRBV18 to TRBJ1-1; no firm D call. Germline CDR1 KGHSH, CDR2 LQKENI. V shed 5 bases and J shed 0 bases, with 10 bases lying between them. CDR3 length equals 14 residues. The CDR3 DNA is TGTGCCAGCTCAAGCAGTACTTTGAACACTGAAGCTTTCTTT. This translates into CASSSSTLNTEAFF.

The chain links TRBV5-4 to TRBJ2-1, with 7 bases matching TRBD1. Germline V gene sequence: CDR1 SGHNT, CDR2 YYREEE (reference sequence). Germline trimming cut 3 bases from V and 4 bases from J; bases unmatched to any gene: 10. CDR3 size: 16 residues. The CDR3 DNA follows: TGTGCCAGCAGCTCCGAGGGGGCCACCCTATACAATGAGCAGTTCTTC. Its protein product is CASSSEGATLYNEQFF. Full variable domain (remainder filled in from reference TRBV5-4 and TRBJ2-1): ETGVTQSPTHLIKTRGQQVTLRCSSQSGHNTVSWYQQALGQGPQFIFQYYREEENGRGNFPPRFSGLQFPNYSSELNVNALELDDSALYLCASSSEGATLYNEQFFGPGTRLTVL.

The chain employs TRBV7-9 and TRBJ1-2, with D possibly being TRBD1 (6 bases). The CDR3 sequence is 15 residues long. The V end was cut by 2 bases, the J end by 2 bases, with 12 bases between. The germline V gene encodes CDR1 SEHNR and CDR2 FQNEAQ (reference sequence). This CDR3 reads CASSLTGTTNYGYTF. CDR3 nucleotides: TGTGCCAGCAGCTTAACGGGGACAACAAACTATGGCTACACCTTC.

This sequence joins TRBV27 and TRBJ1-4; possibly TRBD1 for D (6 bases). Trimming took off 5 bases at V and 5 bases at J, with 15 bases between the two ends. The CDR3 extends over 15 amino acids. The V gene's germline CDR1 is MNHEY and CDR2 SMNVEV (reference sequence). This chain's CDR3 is CASSDWGTRNEKLFF. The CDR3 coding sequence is TGTGCCAGCAGTGATTGGGGGACAAGAAATGAAAAACTGTTTTTT. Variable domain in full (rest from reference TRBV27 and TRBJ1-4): EAQVTQNPRYLITVTGKKLTVTCSQNMNHEYMSWYRQDPGLGLRQIYYSMNVEVTDKGDVPEGYKVSRKEKRNFPLILESPSPNQTSLYFCASSDWGTRNEKLFFGSGTQLSVL.

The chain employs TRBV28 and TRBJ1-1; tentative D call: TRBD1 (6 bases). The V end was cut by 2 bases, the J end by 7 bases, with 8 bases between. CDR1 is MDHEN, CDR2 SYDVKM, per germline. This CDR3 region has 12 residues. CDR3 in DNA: TGTGCCAGCAGTTTAACCAGGGGTGAAGCTTTCTTT. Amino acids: CASSLTRGEAFF. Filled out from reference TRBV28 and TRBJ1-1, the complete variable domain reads DVKVTQSSRYLVKRTGEKVFLECVQDMDHENMFWYRQDPGLGLRLIYFSYDVKMKEKGDIPEGYSVSREKKERFSLILESASTNQTSMYLCASSLTRGEAFFGQGTRLTVV.

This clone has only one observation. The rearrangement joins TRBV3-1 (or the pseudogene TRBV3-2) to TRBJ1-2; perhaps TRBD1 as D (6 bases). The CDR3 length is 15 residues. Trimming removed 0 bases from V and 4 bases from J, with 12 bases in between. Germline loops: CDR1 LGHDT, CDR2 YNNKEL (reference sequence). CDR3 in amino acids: CASSQDGGAFYGYTF. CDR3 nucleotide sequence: TGTGCCAGCAGCCAAGACGGGGGCGCTTTCTATGGCTACACCTTC.

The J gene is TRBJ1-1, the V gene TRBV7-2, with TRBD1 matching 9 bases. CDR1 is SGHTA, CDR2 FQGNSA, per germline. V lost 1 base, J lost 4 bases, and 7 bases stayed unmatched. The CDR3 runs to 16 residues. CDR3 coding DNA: TGTGCCAGCAGCTTAGTACTGGACAGGGGTGGCACTGAAGCTTTCTTT. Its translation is CASSLVLDRGGTEAFF.

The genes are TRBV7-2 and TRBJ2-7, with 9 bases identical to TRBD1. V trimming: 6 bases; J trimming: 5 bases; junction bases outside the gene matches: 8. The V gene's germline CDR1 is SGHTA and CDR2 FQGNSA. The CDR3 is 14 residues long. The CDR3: CASRSTGGSNEQYF. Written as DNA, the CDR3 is TGTGCCAGCAGATCGACAGGGGGATCTAACGAGCAGTACTTC.

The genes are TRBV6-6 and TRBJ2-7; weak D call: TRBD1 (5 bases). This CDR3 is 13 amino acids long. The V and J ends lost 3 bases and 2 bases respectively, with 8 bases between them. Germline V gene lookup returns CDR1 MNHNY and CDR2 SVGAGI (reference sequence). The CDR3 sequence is CASSYRQTYEQYF. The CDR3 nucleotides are TGTGCCAGCAGTTATCGACAGACCTACGAGCAGTACTTC.

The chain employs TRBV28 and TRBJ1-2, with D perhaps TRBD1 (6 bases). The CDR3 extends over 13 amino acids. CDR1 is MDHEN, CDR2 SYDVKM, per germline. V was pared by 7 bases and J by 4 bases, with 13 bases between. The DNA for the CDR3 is TGTGCCAGCACCAAGGGGGGGCCCTATGGCTACACCTTC. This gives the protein CASTKGGPYGYTF.

CDR3 sequence reads: CASTPTLAVGELFF. In nucleotides, the CDR3 is TGTGCCAGCACCCCCACCCTAGCGGTCGGGGAGCTGTTTTTT. The V call is TRBV6-6, the J call TRBJ2-2; TRBD2 matches at 7 bases. The CDR3 spans 14 residues. The germline gives CDR1 MNHNY, CDR2 SVGAGI (reference sequence). V shed 7 bases and J 7 bases; nucleotides not matched to a gene: 9.

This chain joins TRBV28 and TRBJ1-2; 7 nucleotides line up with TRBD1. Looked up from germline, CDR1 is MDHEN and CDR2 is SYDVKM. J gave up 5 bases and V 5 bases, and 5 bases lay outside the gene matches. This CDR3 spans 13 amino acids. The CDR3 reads CASSRQGTYGYTF. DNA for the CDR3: TGTGCCAGCAGTCGACAGGGAACTTATGGCTACACCTTC.

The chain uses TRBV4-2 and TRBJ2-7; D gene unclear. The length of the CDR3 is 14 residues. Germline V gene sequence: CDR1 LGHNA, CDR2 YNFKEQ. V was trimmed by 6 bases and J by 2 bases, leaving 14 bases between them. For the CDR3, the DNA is TGTGCCAGCAGTGCCCCGACTGGGACCTACGAGCAGTACTTC. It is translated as CASSAPTGTYEQYF.

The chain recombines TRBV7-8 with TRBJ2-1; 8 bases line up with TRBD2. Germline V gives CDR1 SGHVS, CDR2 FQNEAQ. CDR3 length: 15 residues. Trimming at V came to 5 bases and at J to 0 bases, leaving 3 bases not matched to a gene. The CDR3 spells CASSPGLDSYNEQFF. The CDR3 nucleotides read TGTGCCAGCAGCCCGGGACTAGACTCCTACAATGAGCAGTTCTTC.

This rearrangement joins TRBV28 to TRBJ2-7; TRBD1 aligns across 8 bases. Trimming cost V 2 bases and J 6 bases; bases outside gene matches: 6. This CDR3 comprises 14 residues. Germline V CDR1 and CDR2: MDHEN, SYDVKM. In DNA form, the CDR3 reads TGTGCCAGCAGTTTACAGGGGGCATTGGCCGAGCAGTACTTC. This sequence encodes CASSLQGALAEQYF.

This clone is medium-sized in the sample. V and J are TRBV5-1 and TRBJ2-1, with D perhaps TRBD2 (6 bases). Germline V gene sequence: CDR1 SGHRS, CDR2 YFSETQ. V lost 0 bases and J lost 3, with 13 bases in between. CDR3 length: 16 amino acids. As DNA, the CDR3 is TGCGCCAGCAGCTTGGAGGCGGGATCCCACTACAATGAGCAGTTCTTC. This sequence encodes CASSLEAGSHYNEQFF.